This T cell receptor (beta chain) was observed in a study of blood T cell repertoires in COVID-19. Participant ages covered 18 to 89 years across 24 US areas. The germline V gene has CDR1 SGHRS and CDR2 YFSETQ. The V gene lost 4 bases and the J gene lost 2 bases, with 16 bases spanning the gap. The length of the CDR3 is 15 residues. As handled by the study authors: Scientists estimated how many nucleated cells there were by amplifying reference gene primers. TCRdb keeps only in-frame clones here, not all; method: immunoSEQ multiplex PCR. V and J calls and clone size are as listed in that table; D and trimming were resolved from the DNA. The sample carries a few hundred thousand clones, roughly 90% recorded once.

Material for sequencing was PBMCs or T cells enriched from blood (not recorded which). The origin of this receptor is a young woman who had recovered from COVID-19. This sequence joins TRBV5-1 and TRBJ2-7; possibly TRBD2 for D (6 bases). CDR3 region: CASSHRGTPAYEQYF. Here the CDR3 DNA reads TGCGCCAGCAGCCACCGGGGGACTCCAGCCTACGAGCAGTACTTC.